This T cell receptor beta chain was obtained from a study of blood T cell repertoires in COVID-19. The protocol was immunoSEQ multiplex PCR, while the TCRdb copy is restricted to in-frame clones and leaves out a portion. The data show roughly 75,000 clones, about nine tenths seen once. The CDR3 is 13 residues long. V gave up 7 bases and J gave up 4 bases, with 13 bases separating them. Germline V CDR1 and CDR2: LNHDA, SQIVND (reference sequence). The specimen was peripheral blood. This sequence joins TRBV19 and TRBJ1-1, with a weak D call TRBD1 (5 bases). This TCR was recovered from a man at least 80 years old in a cohort sampled during active COVID-19. The CDR3 loop reads CASNLGGFTEAFF. DNA of the CDR3: TGTGCCAGTAACCTGGGGGGGTTCACTGAAGCTTTCTTT.